This record covers a single T cell receptor beta chain. This receptor's antigen is unknown. One base away there is no much larger clone; base qualities are not given. The sample's time point label, in plain terms: about 28 days (+/-7) after the second vaccine dose. AZD1222 recipients given second doses at about 4 weeks or at about 12 weeks were pooled, since spike-specific TCR depth and breadth were not found to differ between the two schedules. Samples from vaccinated people were obtained from the UK trials COV001 and COV002, which included a single-blind randomized controlled phase 2/3 trial of AZD1222 (ChAdOx1 nCoV-19) in healthy adults. Trial participant PBMC samples were collected at day 0 and day 28 after the second dose for TCRbeta chain sequencing. The CDR3 regions of human TCRbeta chains were analyzed by immunosequencing. In the original analysis: TCRs in the repertoires were matched against a reference library of SARS-CoV-2-specific TCRs that had been generated with the MIRA antigen-specificity platform. Breadth was defined as the fraction of unique TCRs that were SARS-CoV-2-associated, and depth was defined as the fraction of total T cells that were SARS-CoV-2-associated. Each spike-specific TCR was assigned to its reactive spike region and to a CD4 or CD8 class using the MIRA data. Log10-transformed breadth and depth values were compared by one-way ANOVA with Sidak's multiple comparisons tests. TCRdb carries this immuneACCESS record with in-frame sequences only. Its versions omit some clonotypes, under half of them owing to an unresolved V gene in the studies checked, with the rest unexplained. The DNA gave D and trimming, while V, J and clone size come from that table. The sample contains approximately 150,000 clones, roughly 90% of them found a single time. The top ten constitute less than 5% of the sample.

CDR1 LGHNA and CDR2 YSLEER were looked up in the germline V gene. Spanning cysteine to phenylalanine, the CDR3 consists of 14 amino acids. Left in the record is the CDR3 DNA by itself, 42 bases read in frame from the first base. V loses 4 bases, J loses 2 bases, and the germline ends lie 9 bases apart. The data are from a study of T cell responses to AZD1222 COVID-19 vaccine (dated by TCRdb to the early 2020s). Turning to the overall study: TCR sequencing was performed for 233 trial participants, of whom about 210 were given two doses of AZD1222 and around 26 were given two doses of MenACWY control vaccine. Trial participants were enrolled by age into 18-55, 56-69 and 70-plus year subgroups, with about 150, 28 and 57 TCR-sequenced participants respectively. On the study overall, not on this receptor specifically: Most participants were white British and females outnumbered males, and the authors suggested that clonal diversity may have been underestimated. A significant rise in spike-specific TCR breadth and depth was observed after two AZD1222 doses relative to day 0 and relative to MenACWY recipients. Reportedly, close to half of the unique spike-specific TCRs recognized epitopes lying outside the regions that are mutated in the B.1.351 and B.1.1.7 variants. The 56-69-year group was small, and its depth increase did not reach significance, likely because of low power. Because no day 14 peak-response samples were available, the repertoires could be characterized only after the peak T cell response. The whole spike protein was spanned by vaccine-associated CD4 TCRs, and dominant responses were seen in regions 160-218 and 743-854. Conclusions about previously exposed vaccinees were limited because only six AZD1222 recipients were SARS-CoV-2 seropositive at baseline.

The sample was peripheral blood, taken 28 days after the second AZD1222 dose. This sequence uses TRBV4-3 and TRBJ2-1; TRBD1 is perhaps the D gene, given 6 matching bases. This clonotype originated in an adult who received the AZD1222 COVID-19 vaccine. The CDR3 sequence is CASSPGQTYNEQFF. Here is the DNA: TGCGCCAGCAGCCCGGGACAAACCTACAATGAGCAGTTCTTC.